What follows are 26 T cell receptor beta chains derived from one specimen sequenced in a study of read filtering for tumor transcriptome and immune sequencing. This library used approximately 0.4 ug RNA and molecular barcoded adaptors spanning alpha/delta and beta/gamma chains. TCRdb reprocessed the reads via MiXCR and lists one record per CDR3 protein. Of tens of thousands of distinct CDR3 sequences in the sample, roughly a fifth are singletons; the top ten hold 11% to 15%. The sequencing sample was made of a population of CD138-negative cells sorted from bone marrow. Every receptor here comes from a donor aged 40 or older with multiple myeloma.

This clonotype was seen more than once but under ten times. V is TRBV20-1 and J is TRBJ2-1; 10 nucleotides line up with TRBD2. CDR3 size: 15 residues. The trim removed 4 bases at V and 10 bases at J, leaving 13 bases unmatched. CDR1 and CDR2 (germline): DFQATT, SNEGSKA (reference sequence). The CDR3 DNA reads TGCAGTGCTATTACCGGGACTAGCGCCCTGGTGGAGCAGTTCTTC. It is translated as CSAITGTSALVEQFF.

This clonotype was observed a handful of times. The V call is TRBV14, the J call TRBJ2-2; D is uncertain. V dropped 0 bases and J dropped 6 bases, with 11 bases sitting between them. The CDR3 runs to 15 residues. Germline CDR1 SGHDN, CDR2 FVKESK. Written as DNA, the CDR3 is TGTGCCAGCAGCCAAGACCTGATAGGGTCCGGGGAGCTGTTTTTT. Translated: CASSQDLIGSGELFF.

This chain links TRBV9 with TRBJ2-4, with 9 nucleotides matching TRBD2. The V and J ends lost 2 bases and 5 bases, in that order; junction bases with no gene match: 11. The CDR3 runs to 17 residues. The germline V gene encodes CDR1 SGDLS and CDR2 YYNGEE. CDR3: CASSVGVAGGPENIQYF. The CDR3 nucleotides are TGTGCCAGCAGCGTGGGGGTGGCGGGGGGGCCGGAAAACATTCAGTACTTC.

V and J are TRBV9 and TRBJ2-7, with a weak D call TRBD2 (6 bases). This CDR3 comprises 14 residues. Germline CDR1 reads SGDLS; CDR2 reads YYNGEE. V was pared by 4 bases and J by 1 base, with 12 bases between. CDR3 DNA sequence: TGTGCCAGCAGCCCCGTTGCGGGGTCCTACGAGCAGTACTTC. This sequence encodes CASSPVAGSYEQYF.

This clonotype was recorded at least ten times. This CDR3 is CASSPQSGVFNEQFF. CDR3 bases: TGTGCCAGCTCACCCCAGAGCGGGGTCTTTAATGAGCAGTTCTTC. The chain is built from TRBV18 and TRBJ2-1; 7 bases agree with TRBD2. The CDR3 is made up of 15 amino acids. Per the germline V gene, CDR1 is KGHSH and CDR2 is LQKENI. The junction had 9 bases not matched to a gene; V was cut back by 3 bases and J by 7 bases.

On this clonotype: An end of the junction does not agree with germline; a read error may underlie this. The rearrangement uses TRBV11-2 and TRBJ1-2; a possible D gene is TRBD1 (5 bases). The length of the CDR3 is 12 residues. From germline, CDR1 is SGHAT and CDR2 FQNNGV. This CDR3 reads CASSFWGYGYNF. Here the CDR3 DNA reads TGTGCCAGCAGCTTCTGGGGCTATGGCTACAACTTC.

This clonotype was counted at least ten times. The chain carries TRBV20-1 and TRBJ1-1; the D gene is possibly TRBD1 (5 bases). V was clipped by 3 bases and J by 4 bases, with 15 bases between them. The CDR3 extends over 14 amino acids. CDR1 and CDR2 (germline): DFQATT, SNEGSKA (reference sequence). CDR3 bases: TGCAGTGCTAGCGGGGAACAGGAGCGCACTGAAGCTTTCTTT. It codes for CSASGEQERTEAFF.

Regarding this clonotype: A read error may explain this, as a much larger clone is one base away. Likely a read error: the CDR3 ends without its conserved phenylalanine or tryptophan. This chain links TRBV9 with TRBJ2-2, with D unresolved. The CDR3 length is 13 residues. Germline values: CDR1 SGDLS, CDR2 YYNGEE. Trimming took off 0 bases at V and 4 bases at J, with 4 bases between the two ends. CDR3 sequence reads: CASSVAPTGELFL. DNA for the CDR3: TGTGCCAGCAGCGTAGCCCCCACCGGGGAGCTGTTTCTT.

This clonotype was recorded only once. V and J are TRBV10-3 and TRBJ2-1; 12 bases are shared with TRBD1. With V trimmed by 8 bases and J by 7 bases, 9 bases remained unmatched. CDR1 and CDR2 (germline): ENHRY, SYGVKD. The CDR3 sequence is 15 residues long. The CDR3 spells CAIGTGDRGRNEQFF. In DNA, the CDR3 is TGTGCCATCGGAACGGGGGACAGGGGGCGGAATGAGCAGTTCTTC.

This chain connects TRBV28 to TRBJ1-4, with 9 bases identical to TRBD1. CDR1 MDHEN and CDR2 SYDVKM come from the germline V gene. The CDR3 length is 14 residues. The V gene end was trimmed by 5 bases and the J gene end by 8 bases; junction bases not matched to a gene: 6. The CDR3 DNA follows: TGTGCCAGCAGTAGACAGGGGGGGGACGAAAAACTGTTTTTT. Encoded protein: CASSRQGGDEKLFF.

This clonotype was found a few times. V gene TRBV20-1 combines with J gene TRBJ1-2; no firm D call. V was shortened by 0 bases and J by 1 base, with 9 bases between the two germline ends. The CDR3 has 14 residues. From germline, CDR1 is DFQATT and CDR2 SNEGSKA (reference sequence). The CDR3 DNA is TGCAGTGCTAGAGATTCCGCGTTTAACTATGGCTACACCTTC. This gives the protein CSARDSAFNYGYTF.

The J gene is TRBJ2-1, the V gene TRBV18; the D gene is possibly TRBD2 (6 bases). V lost 6 bases and J lost 0, with 9 bases in between. The CDR3 has 14 amino acids. Germline V gene lookup returns CDR1 KGHSH and CDR2 LQKENI. The CDR3 DNA follows: TGTGCCAGCTCGCCGACTAGCTCCTACAATGAGCAGTTCTTC. It encodes CASSPTSSYNEQFF.

Many counts were recorded for this clonotype. The chain links TRBV5-1 to TRBJ1-4; 8 nucleotides line up with TRBD1. The CDR3 is 15 amino acids. V lost 2 bases and J lost 3; bases outside the gene matches: 3. Germline CDR1 and CDR2: SGHRS and YFSETQ. CDR3 sequence reads: CASSFDRGANEKLFF. CDR3 nucleotides: TGCGCCAGCAGCTTCGACAGGGGTGCTAATGAAAAACTGTTTTTT.

Regarding this clonotype: A read error is likely here: a far larger clone is one base away. The gene calls are TRBV5-6 and TRBJ1-4; the D gene is possibly TRBD1 (5 bases). The end of the DNA aligns better with TRBJ1-5, so the J call may be wrong. This CDR3 has 16 amino acids. CDR1 and CDR2 (germline): SGHDT, YYEEEE. The CDR3 loop reads CASSFYPAGDLDTQHF. The CDR3 bases are TGTGCCAGCAGCTTTTATCCAGCGGGGGATCTGGATACGCAGCATTTT.

This clonotype was recorded at least ten times. The chain recombines TRBV20-1 with TRBJ2-1; D is perhaps TRBD2 (6 bases). This CDR3 has 15 residues. The germline V gene has CDR1 DFQATT and CDR2 SNEGSKA (reference sequence). V was shortened by 5 bases and J by 5 bases, with 19 bases between the two germline ends. The CDR3 protein is CSAFREPAGHNEQFF. The CDR3, as DNA: TGCAGTGCTTTCAGAGAGCCAGCGGGCCACAATGAGCAGTTCTTC.

Ten or more counts support this clonotype. This sequence joins TRBV10-1 and TRBJ2-7, with 7 bases identical to TRBD1. The CDR3 is made up of 15 amino acids. V gave up 5 bases and J gave up 6 bases; unmatched junction bases: 13. Germline assignment: CDR1 WNHNN and CDR2 SYGVQD (reference sequence). CDR3 sequence: CASSPRQGLSVEQYF. The CDR3 coding sequence is TGCGCCAGCAGTCCCCGACAGGGTCTTTCGGTCGAGCAGTACTTC.

This clonotype was recorded many times. This chain joins TRBV28 and TRBJ2-5, with 9 bases lining up with TRBD1. Unmatched junction bases numbered 6, after V lost 5 bases and J lost 5 bases. CDR1 is MDHEN, CDR2 SYDVKM, per germline. CDR3 length equals 14 residues. CDR3 sequence reads: CASSRTGARETQYF. The DNA for the CDR3 is TGTGCCAGCAGTCGGACAGGGGCTAGGGAGACCCAGTACTTC.

As for this clonotype: The junction does not match germline at one end; this may be a read error. This chain joins TRBV2 and TRBJ2-2; D possibly uses TRBD1 or TRBD2 (6 bases each). The CDR3 has 14 residues. Germline CDR1 SNHLY, CDR2 FYNNEI. DNA for the CDR3: TGTGCCGGCAGTGAAGAACAGGGAGGCGGGGAGCTGTTTTTT. This codes for CAGSEEQGGGELFF. The full variable domain, its missing parts supplied by reference TRBV2 and TRBJ2-2, is EPEVTQTPSHQVTQMGQEVILRCVPISNHLYFYWYRQILGQKVEFLVSFYNNEISEKSEIFDDQFSVERPDGSNFTLKIRSTKLEDSAMYFCAGSEEQGGGELFFGEGSRLTVL.

This clonotype was observed many times. The chain is built from TRBV27 and TRBJ2-3; 8 nucleotides agree with TRBD1. V lost 3 bases to trimming and J lost 2 bases; unmatched junction nucleotides: 4. The CDR3 extends over 15 amino acids. CDR1 MNHEY and CDR2 SMNVEV come from the germline V gene (reference sequence). The CDR3 protein is CASSFGTGYTDTQYF. CDR3 bases: TGTGCCAGCAGTTTTGGGACAGGTTACACAGATACGCAGTATTTT.

Points on this clonotype: This may arise from a read error, as a much more abundant clone is one base away. V and J are TRBV20-1 and TRBJ2-7; 9 nucleotides line up with TRBD1. The CDR3 contains 14 residues. CDR1 and CDR2 (germline): DFQATT, SNEGSKA (reference sequence). CDR3 residues: CSTSVTGGNYEQYF. The DNA for the CDR3 is TGCAGTACTAGCGTAACAGGGGGCAACTACGAGCAGTACTTC.

The chain carries TRBV29-1 and TRBJ2-2, with D perhaps matching TRBD1 (6 bases). Germline V gene sequence: CDR1 SQVTM, CDR2 ANQGSEA. There are 15 residues in the CDR3. Trimming took 8 bases from V and 0 from J, leaving 16 bases between them. CDR3 DNA sequence: TGCAGCTCCAGGGGTCCGAATTCGAACACCGGGGAGCTGTTTTTT. Protein sequence: CSSRGPNSNTGELFF.

Remarks on this clonotype: Given a much more abundant clone one base away, this may be a read error. The chain joins TRBV5-1 to TRBJ2-3; D gene uncertain. The CDR3 is made up of 12 amino acids. Germline assignment: CDR1 SGHRS and CDR2 YFSETQ. DNA for the CDR3: TGCGCCAGCAGCTTGGCCGAAGGTACGCATTATTTT. Translation gives CASSLAEGTHYF.

This clonotype was seen many times. This rearrangement joins TRBV3-1 to TRBJ2-1; D possibly matches TRBD1 or TRBD2 (5 bases each). This CDR3 comprises 15 residues. Looked up from germline, CDR1 is LGHDT and CDR2 is YNNKEL (reference sequence). Trimming left V 1 base short and J 8 bases short, with 15 bases between. CDR3 nucleotides: TGTGCCAGCAGCCAAGGTAATCTCGGGACCTATGAGCAGTTCTTC. This sequence encodes CASSQGNLGTYEQFF.

This clonotype occurred a few times. V gene TRBV6-6 combines with J gene TRBJ2-3; 9 bases are shared with TRBD1. The CDR3 consists of 15 residues. Germline lookup yields CDR1 MNHNY and CDR2 SVGAGI (reference sequence). J gave up 3 bases and V 10 bases, and 11 bases lay outside the gene matches. The CDR3 loop reads CATRDRDRATDTQYF. The CDR3 DNA follows: TGTGCCACCAGAGACCGGGACAGGGCTACAGATACGCAGTATTTT.

This clonotype was counted many times. The chain uses TRBV6-5 and TRBJ1-2; D may be TRBD1 (6 bases). Trimming took 2 bases from V and 4 from J, leaving 14 bases between them. CDR1 is MNHEY, CDR2 SVGAGI, per germline. The CDR3 totals 15 residues. CDR3 sequence: CASSYAGVGSYGYTF. The CDR3 DNA reads as TGTGCCAGCAGTTACGCAGGGGTAGGGAGCTATGGCTACACCTTC.

The chain recombines TRBV24-1 with TRBJ2-1; the match to TRBD1 covers 9 bases. With V trimmed by 4 bases and J by 10 bases, 10 bases remained unmatched. This CDR3 has 15 residues. Germline CDR1 KGHDR, CDR2 SFDVKD. The CDR3 spells CATSDSTGGASEQFF. In DNA, the CDR3 is TGTGCCACCAGTGACTCGACAGGGGGGGCATCGGAGCAGTTCTTC.